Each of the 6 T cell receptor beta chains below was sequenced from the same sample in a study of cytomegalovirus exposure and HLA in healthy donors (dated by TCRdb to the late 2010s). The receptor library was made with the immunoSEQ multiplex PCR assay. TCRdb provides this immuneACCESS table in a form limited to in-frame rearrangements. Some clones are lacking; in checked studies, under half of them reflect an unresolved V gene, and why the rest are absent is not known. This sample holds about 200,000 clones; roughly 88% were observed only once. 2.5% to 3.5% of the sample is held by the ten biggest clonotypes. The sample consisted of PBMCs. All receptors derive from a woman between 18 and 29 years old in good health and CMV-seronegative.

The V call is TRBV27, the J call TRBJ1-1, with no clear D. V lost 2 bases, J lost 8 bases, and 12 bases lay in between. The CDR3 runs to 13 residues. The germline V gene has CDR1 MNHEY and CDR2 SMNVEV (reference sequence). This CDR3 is CASSLGGGQEAFF. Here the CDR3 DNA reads TGTGCCAGCAGTTTAGGAGGAGGGCAGGAAGCTTTCTTT.

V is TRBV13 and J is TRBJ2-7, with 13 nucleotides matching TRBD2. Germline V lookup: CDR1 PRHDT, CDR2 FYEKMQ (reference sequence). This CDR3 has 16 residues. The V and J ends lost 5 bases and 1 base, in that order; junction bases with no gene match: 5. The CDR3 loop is CASSAGTSGTSYEQYF. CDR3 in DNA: TGTGCCAGCAGCGCAGGGACTAGCGGGACGTCCTACGAGCAGTACTTC.

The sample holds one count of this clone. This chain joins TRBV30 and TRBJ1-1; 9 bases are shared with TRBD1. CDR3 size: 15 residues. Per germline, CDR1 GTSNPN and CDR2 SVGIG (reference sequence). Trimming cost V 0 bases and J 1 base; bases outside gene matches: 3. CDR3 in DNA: TGTGCCTGGAGTGTACAGGGGGCTTGGAACACTGAAGCTTTCTTT. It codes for CAWSVQGAWNTEAFF.

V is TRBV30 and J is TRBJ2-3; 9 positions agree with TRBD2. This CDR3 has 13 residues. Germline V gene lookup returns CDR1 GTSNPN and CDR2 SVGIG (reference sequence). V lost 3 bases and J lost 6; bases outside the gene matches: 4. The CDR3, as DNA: TGTGCCTGGAGGGCGGGAGGGGGTGATACGCAGTATTTT. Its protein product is CAWRAGGGDTQYF.

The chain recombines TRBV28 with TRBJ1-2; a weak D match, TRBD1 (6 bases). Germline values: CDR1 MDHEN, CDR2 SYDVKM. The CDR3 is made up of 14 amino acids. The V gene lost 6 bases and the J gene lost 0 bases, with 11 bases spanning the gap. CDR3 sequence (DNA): TGTGCCAGCAGGAAGGGGGGGACTAACTATGGCTACACCTTC. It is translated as CASRKGGTNYGYTF.

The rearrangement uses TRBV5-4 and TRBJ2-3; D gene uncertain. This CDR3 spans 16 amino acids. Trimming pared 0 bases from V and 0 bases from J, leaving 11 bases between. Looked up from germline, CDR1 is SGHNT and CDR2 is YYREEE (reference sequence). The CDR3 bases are TGTGCCAGCAGCTTGGGCCTTATAACTAGCACAGATACGCAGTATTTT. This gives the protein CASSLGLITSTDTQYF.